One sample yielded the 9 T cell receptor beta chains listed below, sequenced in a study of blood T cell repertoires in COVID-19. Generated by immunoSEQ multiplex PCR, the TCRdb table keeps only in-frame clones and is missing some. The table shows 250,000 to 300,000 clones, with around 88% occurring only once. What was sequenced was peripheral blood. The receptors stem from a woman aged 25 to 39 who had recovered from COVID-19.

The V and J genes are TRBV30 and TRBJ2-1; D perhaps matches TRBD1 (6 bases). The germline CDR1 and CDR2 sequences are GTSNPN and SVGIG (reference sequence). The CDR3 sequence is 17 residues long. V shed 6 bases and J shed 0 bases, with 21 bases lying between them. The CDR3 sequence: CACAQGRRYSSYNEQFF. CDR3 DNA: TGTGCCTGCGCTCAGGGGCGCCGGTACAGCTCCTACAATGAGCAGTTCTTC.

This clone was detected only once. The V gene is TRBV28, the J gene TRBJ2-5; D gene ambiguous. The V end was cut by 3 bases, the J end by 6 bases, with 5 bases between. CDR1 is MDHEN, CDR2 SYDVKM, per germline. This CDR3 contains 11 residues. CDR3 nucleotides: TGTGCCAGCAGTTTGCGGCAGACCCAGTACTTC. It yields the protein CASSLRQTQYF.

The chain joins TRBV3-1 (or the pseudogene TRBV3-2) to TRBJ2-7, with a possible D match to TRBD1 (5 bases). The germline V gene encodes CDR1 LGHDT and CDR2 YNNKEL (reference sequence). V was cut by 1 base and J by 11 bases, with 12 bases left in between. The CDR3 extends over 12 amino acids. The CDR3 coding sequence is TGTGCCAGCAGCCAAGGGGGCAGAGAGGAGTACTTC. It translates to CASSQGGREEYF.

The chain couples TRBV15 to TRBJ1-5; D is unresolved. Germline CDR1 reads LNHNV; CDR2 reads YYDKDF (reference sequence). This CDR3 is built from 15 residues. Trimming cost V 3 bases and J 4 bases, with 13 bases left between them. The CDR3 DNA follows: TGTGCCACCAGCAGCTCACTGGGCCCGAATCAGCCCCAGCATTTT. Translation gives CATSSSLGPNQPQHF.

V is TRBV5-1 and J is TRBJ2-3; 10 bases match TRBD2. The CDR3 spans 16 residues. The junction had 8 bases not matched to a gene; V was cut back by 5 bases and J by 2 bases. Germline assignment: CDR1 SGHRS and CDR2 YFSETQ. The CDR3 DNA reads as TGCGCCAGCAGTCCCGATAGCGGGGGGATCACAGATACGCAGTATTTT. Protein product: CASSPDSGGITDTQYF.

The chain carries TRBV10-3 and TRBJ2-3, with D perhaps matching TRBD2 (5 bases). The V end lost 4 bases, the J end lost 3 bases, and 11 bases lay between the germline ends. CDR1 ENHRY and CDR2 SYGVKD come from the germline V gene. This CDR3 spans 14 amino acids. This CDR3 reads CAISGSGSTDTQYF. The DNA for the CDR3 is TGTGCCATCAGTGGTTCGGGGAGTACAGATACGCAGTATTTT.

The V gene is TRBV7-9, the J gene TRBJ2-3; 8 bases fit TRBD1. The germline gives CDR1 SEHNR, CDR2 FQNEAQ (reference sequence). The CDR3 runs 19 residues. V was clipped by 5 bases and J by 1 base; unmatched bases: 17. DNA of the CDR3: TGTGCCAGCAGCACCACGATTAGTATGGGACAGGTTGGCACAGATACGCAGTATTTT. As protein: CASSTTISMGQVGTDTQYF.

This clone was detected once. The chain employs TRBV6-5 and TRBJ1-5; tentative D call: TRBD1 (5 bases). The V end lost 7 bases, the J end lost 4 bases, and 14 bases lay between the germline ends. CDR3 length: 14 amino acids. Germline V gene sequence: CDR1 MNHEY, CDR2 SVGAGI. DNA of the CDR3: TGTGCCAGCAAAGCAGGGCGACGGAATCAGCCCCAGCATTTT. Its protein product is CASKAGRRNQPQHF.

The CDR3 protein is CASSLIGEQNEKLFF. The CDR3 region has the DNA TGTGCCAGCAGCTTAATCGGGGAACAAAATGAAAAACTGTTTTTT. The chain carries TRBV3-1 (or the pseudogene TRBV3-2) and TRBJ1-4; no clear D gene. Germline CDR1 and CDR2: LGHDT and YNNKEL (reference sequence). V shed 5 bases and J shed 5 bases, with 15 bases lying between them. This CDR3 contains 15 residues.